This TCR beta chain comes out of a study of T-cell memory formation after mild COVID-19. In its sample, this clonotype was seen many times. TCRdb fed the 5' RACE reads into MiXCR, producing one record per CDR3 protein. The table shows 280,000 or so distinct CDR3 sequences, with less than 9.5% occurring only once. Germline CDR1 is SGHTA and CDR2 is FQGNSA. CDR3 length: 17 residues. Trimming removed 2 bases from V and 5 bases from J; junction bases left unmatched: 8. This TCR came from a young man who had mild COVID-19 (a few samples of this study predate the infection). Cell type and time point are not known. The chain combines TRBV7-2 with TRBJ2-2, with 10 bases lining up with TRBD2. Sequenced: PBMCs or a T cell subset sorted from them (not recorded which). The CDR3 DNA sequence: TGTGCCAGCAGCTTAAAAGCGGGGGGGCCGTGGACCGGGGAGCTGTTTTTT. Its translation: CASSLKAGGPWTGELFF.